The 23 T cell receptor beta chains below all came from one sample that was sequenced in a study of blood T cell repertoires in COVID-19. Libraries were prepared by immunoSEQ multiplex PCR; TCRdb keeps only in-frame clonotypes and omits some of them. Of about 230,000 clones in the sample, roughly 82% were seen once. The sample comprised peripheral blood. Receptor source: a woman aged 40 to 50 who had recovered from COVID-19.

The V gene is TRBV7-2, the J gene TRBJ1-1; D gene unclear. This CDR3 is 13 amino acids long. Deletions cut 3 bases from V and 0 bases from J, with 5 bases between. Germline V gene sequence: CDR1 SGHTA, CDR2 FQGNSA. The CDR3 region is CASSFILNTEAFF. The CDR3 coding sequence is TGTGCCAGCAGCTTTATCCTGAACACTGAAGCTTTCTTT.

The V and J genes are TRBV10-1 and TRBJ2-2, with 13 bases fitting TRBD2. V was pared by 2 bases and J by 1 base, with 1 base of the junction left unmatched. The germline V gene encodes CDR1 WNHNN and CDR2 SYGVQD (reference sequence). The length of the CDR3 is 17 residues. The CDR3 nucleotides are TGCGCCAGCAGTGAGGGACTAGCGGGGGTGAACACCGGGGAGCTGTTTTTT. It is translated as CASSEGLAGVNTGELFF.

The genes are TRBV10-3 and TRBJ1-5, with D perhaps TRBD1 (6 bases). CDR3 length: 13 residues. With 9 bases removed from V and 1 base from J, the gap between germline ends came to 10 bases. Germline CDR1 ENHRY, CDR2 SYGVKD. The chain's CDR3 is CAIGTISNQPQHF. The CDR3 DNA reads TGTGCCATAGGGACAATCAGCAATCAGCCCCAGCATTTT.

The chain combines TRBV29-1 with TRBJ1-1, with 8 bases that match TRBD1. Germline trimming cut 6 bases from V and 4 bases from J; bases unmatched to any gene: 10. This CDR3 region has 14 residues. CDR1 SQVTM and CDR2 ANQGSEA come from the germline V gene. CDR3 protein: CSVSLLTGATEAFF. The CDR3 bases are TGCAGCGTCTCACTACTGACAGGGGCCACTGAAGCTTTCTTT.

The chain combines TRBV6-2 or TRBV6-3 with TRBJ2-7, with D perhaps matching TRBD2 (6 bases). V was clipped by 6 bases and J by 0 bases, with 18 bases between them. CDR1 is MNHEY and CDR2 is SVGEGT in the germline V gene. The CDR3 totals 16 residues. The CDR3 coding sequence is TGTGCCAGCAGCCCCGAAGGGACTTGGAGCTCCTACGAGCAGTACTTC. It is translated as CASSPEGTWSSYEQYF.

The chain has TRBV7-2 and TRBJ1-2; D gene uncertain. Trimming left V 4 bases short and J 5 bases short, with 11 bases between. Germline V gene lookup returns CDR1 SGHTA and CDR2 FQGNSA. The CDR3 spans 13 residues. This CDR3 reads CASSSIRVYGYTF. DNA for the CDR3: TGTGCCAGCAGCTCAATACGGGTTTATGGCTACACCTTC. The full variable domain, its missing parts supplied by reference TRBV7-2 and TRBJ1-2, is GAGVSQSPSNKVTEKGKDVELRCDPISGHTALYWYRQSLGQGLEFLIYFQGNSAPDKSGLPSDRFSAERTGGSVSTLTIQRTQQEDSAVYLCASSSIRVYGYTFGSGTRLTVV.

The V and J genes are TRBV18 and TRBJ2-7; 10 nucleotides match TRBD1. The V segment lost 8 bases and the J segment 5 bases; nucleotides outside the gene matches: 6. CDR3 length equals 13 residues. Germline assignment: CDR1 KGHSH and CDR2 LQKENI. CDR3 region: CASATGTGDEQYF. The DNA for the CDR3 is TGTGCCAGCGCCACCGGGACAGGGGACGAGCAGTACTTC.

The chain joins TRBV3-1 (or the pseudogene TRBV3-2) to TRBJ1-3; perhaps TRBD1 as D (6 bases). CDR1 is LGHDT and CDR2 is YNNKEL in the germline V gene (reference sequence). CDR3 length: 16 amino acids. V was clipped by 2 bases and J by 0 bases, with 11 bases between them. The DNA for the CDR3 is TGTGCCAGCAGCCAAAGCGGGGACATCTCTGGAAACACCATATATTTT. It encodes CASSQSGDISGNTIYF.

The chain links TRBV12-5 to TRBJ2-1; a possible D gene is TRBD2 (5 bases). Germline V lookup: CDR1 LGHNT, CDR2 FRNRAP. The ends were cut back, 0 bases at V and 0 bases at J, with 9 bases in the middle. The CDR3 covers 16 residues. The CDR3 is CASGLVIAGSYNEQFF. CDR3 nucleotides: TGTGCTAGTGGTTTGGTAATTGCGGGCTCCTACAATGAGCAGTTCTTC.

V usage is TRBV11-3 and J usage is TRBJ2-2, with a tentative D call TRBD2 (5 bases). The ends were cut back, 1 base at V and 6 bases at J, with 12 bases in the middle. Germline CDR1 is SGHNT and CDR2 is YENEEA. This CDR3 contains 15 residues. CDR3 region: CASSLVSGVAGELFF. CDR3 nucleotides: TGTGCCAGCAGCTTAGTTTCCGGGGTCGCCGGGGAGCTGTTTTTT.

This clone has a single count. This rearrangement joins TRBV5-6 to TRBJ2-3; D is perhaps TRBD2 (6 bases). Trimming left V 4 bases short and J 6 bases short, with 12 bases between. This CDR3 region has 13 residues. Germline V gene data show CDR1 as SGHDT and CDR2 as YYEEEE. DNA of the CDR3: TGTGCCAGCAGCCCGCGGGAAGTGGATACGCAGTATTTT. Translated, it gives CASSPREVDTQYF. Variable domain in full (rest from reference TRBV5-6 and TRBJ2-3): DAGVTQSPTHLIKTRGQQVTLRCSPKSGHDTVSWYQQALGQGPQFIFQYYEEEERQRGNFPDRFSGHQFPNYSSELNVNALLLGDSALYLCASSPREVDTQYFGPGTRLTVL.

The chain employs TRBV3-1 (or the pseudogene TRBV3-2) and TRBJ1-4, with D possibly matching TRBD1 (5 bases). The CDR3 loop spans 14 amino acids. Germline loops: CDR1 LGHDT, CDR2 YNNKEL (reference sequence). With 4 bases removed from V and 4 bases from J, the gap between germline ends came to 10 bases. In nucleotides, the CDR3 is TGTGCCAGCAGCCCCGACAGAAATAATGAAAAACTGTTTTTT. It specifies CASSPDRNNEKLFF.

V gene TRBV28 combines with J gene TRBJ1-2; the match to TRBD1 covers 8 bases. Germline lookup yields CDR1 MDHEN and CDR2 SYDVKM. Losses at the gene ends were 2 bases for V and 4 bases for J; bases not matched to a gene: 9. The length of the CDR3 is 16 residues. CDR3: CASSLAAGGAVYGYTF. The CDR3 DNA sequence: TGTGCCAGCAGTTTAGCGGCAGGGGGCGCGGTCTATGGCTACACCTTC.

The gene calls are TRBV5-1 and TRBJ1-1; TRBD1 is a possible D gene (6 bases). Per germline, CDR1 SGHRS and CDR2 YFSETQ. CDR3 length: 15 residues. The ends were cut back, 3 bases at V and 4 bases at J, with 16 bases in the middle. CDR3 in amino acids: CASSSGDTLITEAFF. In DNA, the CDR3 is TGCGCCAGCAGCTCTGGGGACACCCTGATCACTGAAGCTTTCTTT.

This chain connects TRBV19 to TRBJ2-5, with a tentative D call TRBD1 (5 bases). The germline V and J ends were trimmed by 6 bases and 3 bases, with 8 bases remaining between them. Looked up from germline, CDR1 is LNHDA and CDR2 is SQIVND (reference sequence). The CDR3 sequence is 12 residues long. CDR3 nucleotide sequence: TGTGCCAGTAGGGCCAGGGAAGAGACCCAGTACTTC. It specifies CASRAREETQYF.

A few counts support this clone. This chain uses TRBV3-1 (or the pseudogene TRBV3-2) with TRBJ1-5; the D is unclear. This CDR3 is 14 amino acids long. Germline-derived CDR1 and CDR2 are LGHDT and YNNKEL (reference sequence). Trimming took off 4 bases at V and 0 bases at J, with 7 bases between the two ends. The CDR3 DNA reads as TGTGCCAGCAGCCCCAGATCTAGCAATCAGCCCCAGCATTTT. Its protein is CASSPRSSNQPQHF.

This chain joins TRBV19 and TRBJ1-2, with 7 nucleotides matching TRBD1. Germline assignment: CDR1 LNHDA and CDR2 SQIVND (reference sequence). V lost 6 bases, J lost 6 bases, and 10 bases stayed unmatched. CDR3 length: 14 residues. DNA for the CDR3: TGTGCCAGTAGGACCCCGACAGGGTTTCATGGCTACACCTTC. Translation gives CASRTPTGFHGYTF.

The chain is built from TRBV10-3 and TRBJ2-7, with 10 bases matching TRBD2. Trimming removed 0 bases from V and 6 bases from J; junction bases left unmatched: 8. CDR3 size: 16 residues. Per the germline V gene, CDR1 is ENHRY and CDR2 is SYGVKD. CDR3: CAISESTASGGVEQYF. The DNA of the CDR3 is TGTGCCATCAGTGAGTCGACAGCTAGCGGGGGTGTCGAGCAGTACTTC.

The J gene is TRBJ2-6, the V gene TRBV7-8; 7 nucleotides align to TRBD1. V shed 3 bases, J shed 0 bases, and the junction held 11 bases outside the gene matches. The CDR3 extends over 19 amino acids. Germline values: CDR1 SGHVS, CDR2 FQNEAQ. CDR3 bases: TGTGCCAGCAGCTTCGACCCGGGACAGCTAAACTCTGGGGCCAACGTCCTGACTTTC. Residues: CASSFDPGQLNSGANVLTF.

The rearrangement joins TRBV13 to TRBJ2-1, with a tentative D call TRBD2 (6 bases). Trimming cost V 5 bases and J 0 bases, with 11 bases left between them. This CDR3 contains 15 residues. CDR1 is PRHDT and CDR2 is FYEKMQ in the germline V gene (reference sequence). The CDR3 coding sequence is TGTGCCAGCAGCGGCGGGGTTGGCTCCTACAATGAGCAGTTCTTC. It translates to CASSGGVGSYNEQFF.

The chain combines TRBV6-1 with TRBJ2-3; the D gene is possibly TRBD2 (5 bases). This CDR3 region has 15 residues. CDR1 MNHNS and CDR2 SASEGT come from the germline V gene. V was clipped by 2 bases and J by 2 bases, with 11 bases between them. CDR3 sequence reads: CASSEYGEYTDTQYF. In DNA, the CDR3 is TGTGCCAGCAGTGAATATGGGGAGTACACAGATACGCAGTATTTT.

CDR3 in amino acids: CASSYQGDSGNTIYF. DNA of the CDR3: TGTGCCAGCAGTTATCAGGGGGATTCTGGAAACACCATATATTTT. The rearrangement uses TRBV6-5 and TRBJ1-3; TRBD1 agrees at 7 bases. The CDR3 is 15 residues long. V lost 3 bases and J lost 1; bases outside the gene matches: 3. Germline V gene data show CDR1 as MNHEY and CDR2 as SVGAGI.

CDR3 loop: CASSLFLRDNNEQFF. In DNA, the CDR3 is TGTGCCAGCAGTTTGTTTCTGAGAGACAACAATGAGCAGTTCTTC. The chain carries TRBV27 and TRBJ2-1; D gene unclear. CDR3 size: 15 residues. Per the germline V gene, CDR1 is MNHEY and CDR2 is SMNVEV (reference sequence). V dropped 3 bases and J dropped 5 bases, with 14 bases sitting between them.